This T cell receptor (beta chain) was recorded in a study of CD8 T cells in ankylosing spondylitis. General study points: Reports say disease-linked clones showed up significantly more in matched ankylosing spondylitis synovial fluid. Blood from ankylosing spondylitis patients appeared to carry a characteristic roughly eight-variant TCR beta motif. In the blood and synovial fluid of reactive arthritis, some motif variants had been previously reported.

The CDR3 sequence is 15 residues long. Germline trimming cut 0 bases from V and 7 bases from J; bases unmatched to any gene: 7. Germline CDR1 is DFQATT and CDR2 is SNEGSKA (reference sequence). In making TCR beta libraries, quantitative 5'-RACE with molecular barcodes was used. TCRdb re-derived calls from the 5' RACE reads in MiXCR, one entry per CDR3 protein. The sample yields 200,000 or so distinct CDR3 sequences, roughly 25% seen once. Worth noting for this clonotype: Its matching antigen is unknown.

The specimen sequenced was blood, either unsorted or a sorted T cell fraction (not recorded which). The rearrangement links TRBV20-1 to TRBJ2-3, with 10 bases aligning to TRBD2. The receptor comes from a male donor with ankylosing spondylitis or in good health (not recorded which). In DNA form, the CDR3 reads TGCAGTGCTAGAGATAGCACTAGCGGGGATTATACGCAGTATTTT. It yields the protein CSARDSTSGDYTQYF.